This T cell receptor (beta chain) was identified in a study of T cell responses to AZD1222 COVID-19 vaccine. Turning to this clone: What it binds is unknown.

Study outcomes and limitations: Among the donors, most were white British and more were female, and clonal diversity was possibly underestimated. After two AZD1222 doses, spike-specific TCR breadth and depth rose versus day 0. Reports indicate that nearly half of spike-specific TCRs are directed at unmutated variant regions.

V was clipped by 2 bases and J by 2 bases; unmatched bases: 6. Germline V gene data show CDR1 as MNHEY and CDR2 as SMNVEV (reference sequence). The CDR3 consists of 15 residues. Sequencing used immunoSEQ multiplex PCR; TCRdb keeps in-frame clones, though not all of them. The profile shows roughly 120,000 clones, 94% of them singletons. The chain recombines TRBV27 with TRBJ2-7; 7 positions match TRBD2. This TCR was recovered from an adult who received the AZD1222 COVID-19 vaccine. The sequences come from peripheral blood, collected 28 days after the second AZD1222 dose. CDR3: CASSLGGRAPYEQYF. CDR3 DNA: TGTGCCAGCAGTTTAGGGGGGAGGGCACCCTACGAGCAGTACTTC.